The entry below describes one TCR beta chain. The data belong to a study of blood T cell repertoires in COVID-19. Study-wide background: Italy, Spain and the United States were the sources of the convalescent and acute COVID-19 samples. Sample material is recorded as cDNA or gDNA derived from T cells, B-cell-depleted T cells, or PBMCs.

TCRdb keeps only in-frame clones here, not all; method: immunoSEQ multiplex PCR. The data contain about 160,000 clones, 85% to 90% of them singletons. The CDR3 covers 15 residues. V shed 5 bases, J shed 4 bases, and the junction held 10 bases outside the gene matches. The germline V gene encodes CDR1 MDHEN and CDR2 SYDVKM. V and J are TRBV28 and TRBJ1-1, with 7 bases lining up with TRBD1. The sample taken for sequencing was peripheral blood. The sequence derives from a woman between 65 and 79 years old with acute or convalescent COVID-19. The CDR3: CASSPSGGRATEAFF. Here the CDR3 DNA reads TGTGCCAGCAGTCCATCAGGGGGTCGGGCCACTGAAGCTTTCTTT.